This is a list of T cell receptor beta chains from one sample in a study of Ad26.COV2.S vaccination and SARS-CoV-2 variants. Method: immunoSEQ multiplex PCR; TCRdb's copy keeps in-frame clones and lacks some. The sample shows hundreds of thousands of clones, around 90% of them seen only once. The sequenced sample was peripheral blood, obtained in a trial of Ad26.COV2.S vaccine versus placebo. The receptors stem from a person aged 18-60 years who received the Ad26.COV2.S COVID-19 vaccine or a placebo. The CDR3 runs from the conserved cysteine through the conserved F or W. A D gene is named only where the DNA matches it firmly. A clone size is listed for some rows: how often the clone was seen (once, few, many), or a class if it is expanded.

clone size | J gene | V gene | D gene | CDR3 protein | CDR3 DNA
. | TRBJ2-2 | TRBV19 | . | CAGSTGQNTGELFF | TGTGCCGGCTCGACGGGACAGAACACCGGGGAGCTGTTTTTT
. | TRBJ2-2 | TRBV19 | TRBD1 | CASSWDRGTGELFF | TGTGCCAGTAGTTGGGACAGGGGCACCGGGGAGCTGTTTTTT
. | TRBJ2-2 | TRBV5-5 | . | CASTFLSQGGTGELFF | TGTGCCAGCACCTTCCTCTCGCAGGGGGGCACCGGGGAGCTGTTTTTT
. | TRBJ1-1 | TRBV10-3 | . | CAIESPNTEAFF | TGTGCCATCGAGTCGCCGAACACTGAAGCTTTCTTT
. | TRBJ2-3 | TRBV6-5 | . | CASSPMGQSTDTQYF | TGTGCCAGCAGCCCCATGGGGCAAAGCACAGATACGCAGTATTTT
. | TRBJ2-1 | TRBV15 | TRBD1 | CATSRGGTGRGEQFF | TGTGCCACCAGCAGAGGAGGGACAGGGAGGGGTGAGCAGTTCTTC
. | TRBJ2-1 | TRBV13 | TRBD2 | CASSLLAGGSYNEQFF | TGTGCCAGCAGCTTGCTAGCGGGGGGTTCATACAATGAGCAGTTCTTC
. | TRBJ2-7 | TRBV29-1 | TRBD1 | CSVEAGTAYEQYF | TGCAGCGTTGAAGCCGGGACAGCCTACGAGCAGTACTTC
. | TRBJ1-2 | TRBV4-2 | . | CASSQATAIEGGYTF | TGTGCCAGCAGCCAGGCGACAGCTATCGAGGGAGGCTACACCTTC
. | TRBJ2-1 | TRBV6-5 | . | CASSYAGLEQFF | TGTGCCAGCAGTTACGCGGGCCTAGAGCAGTTCTTC
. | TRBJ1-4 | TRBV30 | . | CAWRRGAGEKLFF | TGTGCCTGGCGACGGGGGGCCGGTGAAAAACTGTTTTTT
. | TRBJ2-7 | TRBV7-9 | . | CASSLFQSYEQYF | TGTGCCAGCAGCTTATTTCAGTCCTACGAGCAGTACTTC
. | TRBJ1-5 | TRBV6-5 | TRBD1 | CASIPGQGGQPQHF | TGTGCCAGCATCCCCGGACAGGGAGGTCAGCCCCAGCATTTT
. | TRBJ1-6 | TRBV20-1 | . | CSASPRGPLHF | TGCAGTGCTAGTCCGAGGGGCCCCCTCCACTTT
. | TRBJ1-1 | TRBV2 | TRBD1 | CASSEDPRGHTEAFF | TGTGCCAGCAGTGAAGATCCCAGGGGGCACACTGAAGCTTTCTTT
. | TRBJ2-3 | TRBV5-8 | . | CASSVRELVKGDTQYF | TGTGCCAGCAGCGTTCGAGAGTTGGTAAAAGGAGATACGCAGTATTTT
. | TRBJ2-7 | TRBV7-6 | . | CASSLLTWGVLYF | TGTGCCAGCAGCTTATTGACGTGGGGCGTCTTGTACTTC
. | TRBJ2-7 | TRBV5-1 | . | CASSLEGSGYEQYF | TGCGCCAGCAGCTTGGAGGGTTCAGGCTACGAGCAGTACTTC
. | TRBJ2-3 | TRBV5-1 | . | CASNSPSTDTQYF | TGCGCCAGCAACTCTCCTAGCACAGATACGCAGTATTTT
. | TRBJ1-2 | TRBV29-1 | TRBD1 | CSTQGAQGYGYTF | TGCAGCACACAGGGGGCGCAAGGCTATGGCTACACCTTC
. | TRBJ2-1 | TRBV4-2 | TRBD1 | CASSQEGTGNPYNEQFF | TGTGCCAGCAGCCAAGAAGGGACAGGGAACCCCTACAATGAGCAGTTCTTC
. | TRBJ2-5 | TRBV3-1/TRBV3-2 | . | CASRRLWGQETQYF | TGTGCCAGCAGACGACTATGGGGGCAAGAGACCCAGTACTTC
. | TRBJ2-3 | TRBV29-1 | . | CSSSGPLDTDTQYF | TGCAGCTCTTCCGGACCGTTAGACACAGATACGCAGTATTTT
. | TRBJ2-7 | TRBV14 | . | CASSQQDSFNEQYF | TGTGCCAGCAGCCAACAGGACAGCTTCAACGAGCAGTACTTC
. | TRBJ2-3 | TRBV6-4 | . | CASSDSPDLGDTQYF | TGTGCCAGCAGTGACTCGCCGGACCTCGGCGATACGCAGTATTTT
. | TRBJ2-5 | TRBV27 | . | CASSLGQGETQYF | TGTGCCAGCAGTTTAGGGCAGGGGGAGACCCAGTACTTC
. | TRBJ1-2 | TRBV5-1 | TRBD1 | CASSSLQGADGYTF | TGCGCCAGCAGCTCACTACAGGGGGCGGATGGCTACACCTTC
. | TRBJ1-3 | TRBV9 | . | CASSVVADSGNTIYF | TGTGCCAGCAGCGTAGTAGCGGACTCTGGAAACACCATATATTTT
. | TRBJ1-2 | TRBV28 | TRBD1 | CASSWGQANYGYTF | TGTGCCAGCAGTTGGGGACAGGCGAACTATGGCTACACCTTC
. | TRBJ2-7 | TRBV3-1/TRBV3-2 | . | CASSPRDPTYEQYF | TGTGCCAGCAGCCCACGGGATCCCACCTACGAGCAGTACTTC
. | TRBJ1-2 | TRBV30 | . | CAWTVSSNYGYTF | TGTGCCTGGACTGTTAGCTCGAACTATGGCTACACCTTC
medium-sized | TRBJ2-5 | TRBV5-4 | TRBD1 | CASSPGTEETQYF | TGTGCCAGCAGTCCCGGGACAGAAGAGACCCAGTACTTC
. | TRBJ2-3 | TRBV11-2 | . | CASSLGTVSTDTQYF | TGTGCCAGCAGCTTAGGGACCGTGAGCACAGATACGCAGTATTTT
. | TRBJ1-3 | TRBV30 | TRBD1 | CAWSNPTGAGNTIYF | TGTGCCTGGAGTAACCCGACAGGGGCTGGAAACACCATATATTTT
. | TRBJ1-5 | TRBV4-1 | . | CASSQGGTRNQPQHF | TGCGCCAGCAGCCAAGGAGGGACCCGCAATCAGCCCCAGCATTTT
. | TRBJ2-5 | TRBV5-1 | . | CASSPRTGMGETQYF | TGCGCCAGCAGCCCGCGGACGGGAATGGGGGAGACCCAGTACTTC
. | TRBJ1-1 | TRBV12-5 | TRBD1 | CASGLVRRGLNTEAFF | TGTGCTAGTGGTTTGGTCCGGAGGGGGCTGAACACTGAAGCTTTCTTT
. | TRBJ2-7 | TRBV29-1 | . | CSVVSRLRDPYEQYF | TGCAGCGTTGTCTCCCGTTTGCGGGACCCCTACGAGCAGTACTTC
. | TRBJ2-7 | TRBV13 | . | CASSPYEGLNYEQYF | TGTGCCAGCAGCCCGTACGAGGGTTTGAACTACGAGCAGTACTTC
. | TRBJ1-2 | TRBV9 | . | CASSAAPQGHGYTF | TGTGCCAGCAGCGCTGCACCCCAGGGACATGGCTACACCTTC
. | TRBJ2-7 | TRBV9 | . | CASSVGPGESGEQYF | TGTGCCAGCAGCGTAGGCCCGGGGGAATCGGGCGAGCAGTACTTC
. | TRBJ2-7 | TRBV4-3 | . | CASSQDPRYEQYF | TGCGCCAGCAGCCAAGACCCCAGGTACGAGCAGTACTTC
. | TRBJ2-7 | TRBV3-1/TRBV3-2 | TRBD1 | CASSQEQGVVYEQYF | TGTGCCAGCAGCCAAGAACAGGGGGTAGTCTACGAGCAGTACTTC
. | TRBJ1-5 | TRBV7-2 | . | CASSPFTNQPQHF | TGTGCCAGCAGCCCGTTTACCAATCAGCCCCAGCATTTT
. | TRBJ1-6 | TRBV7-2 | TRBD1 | CASSLWDSDNSPLHF | TGTGCCAGCAGCTTATGGGACAGTGATAATTCACCCCTCCACTTT
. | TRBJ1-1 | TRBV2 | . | CAGSGVLSEAFF | TGTGCCGGTTCAGGGGTTTTATCTGAAGCTTTCTTT